A selection of T cell receptor beta chains follows, all from one sample in a study of spatial heterogeneity in lung cancer. From the 5' RACE reads, TCRdb called clonotypes with MiXCR, one entry per CDR3 protein. The sample has fewer than 40,000 distinct CDR3 sequences, roughly 7.4% seen once. The material sequenced was PBMCs, taken at surgery. The origin of the receptors is a male donor with early-stage non-small cell lung cancer. CDR3s include the opening cysteine and the closing phenylalanine or tryptophan.

v_gene: TRBV6-5; j_gene: TRBJ2-7; CDR3aa: CASSDSGQVRSYEQYF
v_gene: TRBV7-6; j_gene: TRBJ2-3; CDR3aa: CASSLVGGFTDTQYF
v_gene: TRBV3-1; j_gene: TRBJ1-5; CDR3aa: CASSDRNSNQPQHF
v_gene: TRBV28; j_gene: TRBJ2-5; CDR3aa: CASTPSDRDQETQYF
v_gene: TRBV20-1; j_gene: TRBJ1-1; CDR3aa: CSAKGEGAFF
v_gene: TRBV7-9; j_gene: TRBJ2-5; CDR3aa: CASSLVPGARETQYF
v_gene: TRBV2; j_gene: TRBJ2-3; CDR3aa: CASSGEAGGGYTQYF
v_gene: TRBV7-2; j_gene: TRBJ1-5; CDR3aa: CASTRSDQPQHF
v_gene: TRBV12-3/TRBV12-4; j_gene: TRBJ1-1; CDR3aa: CASSPSGRRGAFF
v_gene: TRBV7-8; j_gene: TRBJ2-5; CDR3aa: CASSIRPDKETQYF
v_gene: TRBV7-3; j_gene: TRBJ2-5; CDR3aa: CASSLGQGGGQETQYF
v_gene: TRBV12-3/TRBV12-4; j_gene: TRBJ2-1; CDR3aa: CASSGGQGYNEQFF
v_gene: TRBV7-9; j_gene: TRBJ1-2; CDR3aa: CASATGDGYTF
v_gene: TRBV4-3; j_gene: TRBJ2-7; CDR3aa: CASSLTGDFSSEQYF
v_gene: TRBV9; j_gene: TRBJ1-1; CDR3aa: CASSQEDTEAFF
v_gene: TRBV7-2; j_gene: TRBJ2-5; CDR3aa: CASSPVVGQETQYF
v_gene: TRBV24-1; j_gene: TRBJ2-3; CDR3aa: CATSEPSADTQYF
v_gene: TRBV7-2; j_gene: TRBJ2-1; CDR3aa: CASSWGDSSYNEQFF
v_gene: TRBV24-1; j_gene: TRBJ2-5; CDR3aa: CATSPPAGGTRAQYF
v_gene: TRBV11-1; j_gene: TRBJ2-4; CDR3aa: CASSFFAGQGQNIQYF
v_gene: TRBV11-2; j_gene: TRBJ2-1; CDR3aa: CASSLVGVGNEQFF
v_gene: TRBV7-8; j_gene: TRBJ1-1; CDR3aa: CASSLVRGEAFF
v_gene: TRBV12-3/TRBV12-4; j_gene: TRBJ1-2; CDR3aa: CASSRDNYGYTF
v_gene: TRBV18; j_gene: TRBJ1-1; CDR3aa: CASSPTGRNTEAFF
v_gene: TRBV20-1; j_gene: TRBJ2-4; CDR3aa: CSARDLADAKNIQYF
v_gene: TRBV19; j_gene: TRBJ2-7; CDR3aa: CASSLAGAISSYEQYF
v_gene: TRBV20-1; j_gene: TRBJ1-1; CDR3aa: CSARDHPGLAEAFF
v_gene: TRBV20-1; j_gene: TRBJ2-3; CDR3aa: CSARDETGVPPDTQYF
v_gene: TRBV5-6; j_gene: TRBJ2-1; CDR3aa: CASSRKLGGEQFF
v_gene: TRBV20-1; j_gene: TRBJ2-7; CDR3aa: CSAPRIGGYEQYF
v_gene: TRBV4-3; j_gene: TRBJ2-3; CDR3aa: CASSQDLSGLDTQYF
v_gene: TRBV7-9; j_gene: TRBJ2-3; CDR3aa: CATLGTWEDTQYF
v_gene: TRBV18; j_gene: TRBJ2-3; CDR3aa: CASSPGGRISNTQYF
v_gene: TRBV30; j_gene: TRBJ2-5; CDR3aa: CAWSVLGGPETQYF
v_gene: TRBV28; j_gene: TRBJ1-5; CDR3aa: CASSLRGAYNQPQHF
v_gene: TRBV13; j_gene: TRBJ2-1; CDR3aa: CASSLESRGPNEQFF
v_gene: TRBV10-3; j_gene: TRBJ2-3; CDR3aa: CAISLAGGHGDTQYF
v_gene: TRBV20-1; j_gene: TRBJ2-3; CDR3aa: CSARSGDRDTDTQYF
v_gene: TRBV12-3/TRBV12-4; j_gene: TRBJ1-1; CDR3aa: CASSPRERGEAFF
v_gene: TRBV18; j_gene: TRBJ1-1; CDR3aa: CASSPPEGVFTEAFF
v_gene: TRBV6-2/TRBV6-3; j_gene: TRBJ1-1; CDR3aa: CASSYRPYGHPNTEAFF
v_gene: TRBV6-2/TRBV6-3; j_gene: TRBJ2-1; CDR3aa: CASSYSPGLAGGPNNEQFF
v_gene: TRBV10-3; j_gene: TRBJ2-3; CDR3aa: CAISGTSGGATNTQYF
v_gene: TRBV3-1; j_gene: TRBJ2-2; CDR3aa: CASSRRHTNTGELFF
v_gene: TRBV9; j_gene: TRBJ2-7; CDR3aa: CASSGQGGTGQYF
v_gene: TRBV18; j_gene: TRBJ2-7; CDR3aa: CASSPGPRNEQYF
v_gene: TRBV7-9; j_gene: TRBJ2-3; CDR3aa: CASSLLLGSTDTQYF
v_gene: TRBV29-1; j_gene: TRBJ2-1; CDR3aa: CSVPGHRYNEQFF
v_gene: TRBV20-1; j_gene: TRBJ1-5; CDR3aa: CSASQPPNQPQHF
v_gene: TRBV13; j_gene: TRBJ2-1; CDR3aa: CASSSRGGRNEQFF
v_gene: TRBV27; j_gene: TRBJ1-5; CDR3aa: CASSPGTGGNQPQHF
v_gene: TRBV5-6; j_gene: TRBJ2-5; CDR3aa: CASSLVAGAEETQYF
v_gene: TRBV19; j_gene: TRBJ2-7; CDR3aa: CASSIGTSGYEQYF
v_gene: TRBV28; j_gene: TRBJ2-5; CDR3aa: CASSPSGAGALKETQYF
v_gene: TRBV5-6; j_gene: TRBJ2-3; CDR3aa: CASSLELRTDTQYF